This TCR beta chain was sequenced for a study of blood T cell repertoires in COVID-19. Study overall: Sites in the United States, Italy and Spain provided acute and convalescent COVID-19 samples. PBMCs, B-cell-depleted T cells, or T cells provided the cDNA or gDNA that made up the material.

As handled by the study authors: Nucleated cell counts were estimated from reference gene primer amplification. Assay: immunoSEQ multiplex PCR; the TCRdb copy retains only in-frame clones and omits some. V and J calls and clone size are as listed in that table; D and trimming were resolved from the DNA. Among roughly 200,000 clones listed, approximately 91% were seen once. This CDR3 is 14 amino acids long. With V trimmed by 5 bases and J by 4 bases, 6 bases remained unmatched. Germline V lookup: CDR1 SGHNT, CDR2 YYREEE (reference sequence). Specimen: peripheral blood. The chain joins TRBV5-4 to TRBJ1-2; 9 bases are shared with TRBD1. This TCR was sampled from a man between 18 and 35 years old with active or convalescent COVID-19. CDR3 DNA: TGTGCCAGCAGACATGGGACAGGGACCTATGGCTACACCTTC. This sequence encodes CASRHGTGTYGYTF. The variable domain in full, with the rest retrieved from reference TRBV5-4 and TRBJ1-2, is ETGVTQSPTHLIKTRGQQVTLRCSSQSGHNTVSWYQQALGQGPQFIFQYYREEENGRGNFPPRFSGLQFPNYSSELNVNALELDDSALYLCASRHGTGTYGYTFGSGTRLTVV.